This T cell receptor beta chain was obtained from a study of control samples from healthy donors and cancer patients. The ends were cut back, 4 bases at V and 8 bases at J, with 15 bases in the middle. The CDR3 loop spans 14 amino acids. Germline V gene lookup returns CDR1 SGHTA and CDR2 FQGNSA. Assay: immunoSEQ multiplex PCR; the TCRdb copy retains only in-frame clones and omits some. The data contain approximately 100,000 clones, around 88% of them singletons. The sample was blood. The source of this sequence is a man aged 25 to 40 in good health. J is TRBJ2-1 and V is TRBV7-2, with a weak D call TRBD2 (5 bases). The CDR3 spells CASSSGGGFDEQFF. In DNA, the CDR3 is TGTGCCAGCAGCTCCGGAGGTGGGTTTGATGAGCAGTTCTTC. The full variable domain, rest sourced from reference TRBV7-2 and TRBJ2-1, is GAGVSQSPSNKVTEKGKDVELRCDPISGHTALYWYRQSLGQGLEFLIYFQGNSAPDKSGLPSDRFSAERTGGSVSTLTIQRTQQEDSAVYLCASSSGGGFDEQFFGPGTRLTVL.